This T cell receptor beta chain was recovered during a study of blood T cells in healthy people across ages. To note about this clonotype: What it recognizes is unknown. A much larger clone differs from this one at a single base, so this may be a read error.

The CDR3 spans 17 residues. CDR1 KGHSH and CDR2 LQKENI come from the germline V gene. Broader study findings: Expanded clonotype shifts may have been confounded, as the donors had an unknown CMV status.

A second 7 to 11 cycle PCR used barcoded and J-beta primers. TCRdb passed the 5' RACE reads through MiXCR, listing each CDR3 protein once. The table has about 1.6 million distinct CDR3 sequences, about 35% seen once; the top ten hold approximately 11%. The sequenced sample consisted of blood. This TCR derives from a woman in her twenties or thirties in good health. This chain connects TRBV18 to TRBJ2-6, with D tentatively TRBD1 or TRBD2 (5 bases each). For the CDR3, the DNA is TGTGCCAGCTCACCACCGACAAGCGGCTCTGGGGCCAACGCCCTGACTTTC. As protein: CASSPPTSGSGANALTF.